This passage covers 18 T cell receptor beta chains from one sample sequenced in a study of radiotherapy plus CTLA-4 blockade in lung cancer. The protocol was immunoSEQ multiplex PCR, while the TCRdb copy is restricted to in-frame clones and leaves out a portion. The table includes 84,000 or so clones, around 81% detected once. The source was peripheral blood, collected from a patient treated with radiotherapy plus ipilimumab. These receptors were taken from a human donor with non-small cell lung cancer that progressed on radiotherapy plus ipilimumab.

The V and J genes are TRBV20-1 and TRBJ2-1; D gene uncertain. The CDR3 runs 11 residues. Looked up from germline, CDR1 is DFQATT and CDR2 is SNEGSKA (reference sequence). The V end lost 7 bases, the J end lost 10 bases, and 14 bases lay between the germline ends. CDR3 sequence reads: CSGGSGPEQFF. The CDR3 DNA follows: TGCAGTGGGGGTTCCGGACCCGAGCAGTTCTTC.

The V call is TRBV6-5, the J call TRBJ2-7; D not certain. The CDR3 has 11 residues. Trimming left V 6 bases short and J 7 bases short, with 10 bases between. Germline V CDR1 and CDR2: MNHEY, SVGAGI. The CDR3 region has the DNA TGTGCCAGCAGCCAACTATGGGAGCAGTACTTC. Translated: CASSQLWEQYF.

V gene TRBV10-3 combines with J gene TRBJ1-1, with a tentative D call TRBD1 (5 bases). Germline values: CDR1 ENHRY, CDR2 SYGVKD. The CDR3 sequence is 15 residues long. V shed 4 bases and J shed 3 bases, with 15 bases lying between them. The CDR3 here is CAISVNVGVYTEAFF. CDR3 coding DNA: TGTGCCATCAGTGTAAATGTGGGGGTTTACACTGAAGCTTTCTTT.

This chain joins TRBV4-1 and TRBJ1-2; 9 bases align to TRBD1. Germline CDR1 is MGHRA and CDR2 is YSYEKL. J lost 4 bases, V lost 0 bases, and 6 bases had no gene match. The CDR3 has 16 residues. CDR3 nucleotide sequence: TGCGCCAGCAGCCAAGATCGGGGACAGGGAGCCTATGGCTACACCTTC. This sequence encodes CASSQDRGQGAYGYTF.

The chain joins TRBV27 to TRBJ2-3; 12 nucleotides match TRBD2. The germline V gene has CDR1 MNHEY and CDR2 SMNVEV (reference sequence). The V and J ends lost 5 bases and 5 bases, in that order; junction bases with no gene match: 8. This CDR3 has 16 amino acids. CDR3 DNA: TGTGCCAGCAGTCCCAGACTAGCGGGAGAGAGAGATACGCAGTATTTT. Its translation: CASSPRLAGERDTQYF.

The V call is TRBV28, the J call TRBJ2-3; D is perhaps TRBD1 (6 bases). This CDR3 is 14 amino acids long. Germline CDR1 is MDHEN and CDR2 is SYDVKM. Trimming removed 3 bases from V and 0 bases from J, with 7 bases in between. The CDR3 region has the DNA TGTGCCAGCAGTTTCAGGGGTAGCACAGATACGCAGTATTTT. Encoded protein: CASSFRGSTDTQYF.

This rearrangement joins TRBV5-4 to TRBJ2-5; 7 bases line up with TRBD2. The CDR3 consists of 15 residues. Trimming removed 7 bases from V and 2 bases from J; junction bases left unmatched: 11. CDR1 and CDR2 (germline): SGHNT, YYREEE (reference sequence). CDR3 sequence: CASSSLGGPQETQYF. CDR3 coding DNA: TGTGCCAGCTCCAGCCTGGGAGGGCCGCAAGAGACCCAGTACTTC.

J is TRBJ1-5 and V is TRBV28, with unresolved D. The germline V and J ends were trimmed by 7 bases and 0 bases, with 13 bases remaining between them. This CDR3 is built from 15 residues. The germline gives CDR1 MDHEN, CDR2 SYDVKM. The CDR3 protein is CASNSKGYSNQPQHF. The CDR3 region has the DNA TGTGCCAGCAACTCTAAGGGCTATAGCAATCAGCCCCAGCATTTT.

This clone was seen only a few times. J is TRBJ1-2 and V is TRBV10-3; D is ambiguous. V lost 2 bases and J lost 8, with 9 bases in between. CDR1 ENHRY and CDR2 SYGVKD come from the germline V gene. The CDR3 contains 12 residues. The CDR3: CAISEATGGYTF. As DNA, the CDR3 is TGTGCCATCAGTGAGGCTACGGGAGGCTACACCTTC.

This clone was recorded only once. The chain couples TRBV19 to TRBJ1-2, with 10 positions matching TRBD1. The CDR3 spans 14 residues. With 5 bases clipped from V and 7 bases from J, the junction kept 7 bases outside the gene matches. CDR1 is LNHDA, CDR2 SQIVND, per germline (reference sequence). This CDR3 reads CASSSIGQGVGYTF. The CDR3 region has the DNA TGTGCCAGTAGTTCGATAGGACAGGGGGTTGGCTACACCTTC.

V usage is TRBV25-1 and J usage is TRBJ1-2; D is ambiguous. Germline-derived CDR1 and CDR2 are MGHDK and SYGVNS. CDR3 size: 12 residues. The V gene lost 5 bases and the J gene lost 4 bases, with 8 bases spanning the gap. This CDR3 reads CASSFAPYGYTF. CDR3 bases: TGTGCCAGCAGTTTTGCCCCCTATGGCTACACCTTC.

This clone was detected only a few times. V gene TRBV6-1 combines with J gene TRBJ1-4, with TRBD1 matching over 7 bases. Germline CDR1 is MNHNS and CDR2 is SASEGT. The trim removed 7 bases at V and 7 bases at J, leaving 12 bases unmatched. This CDR3 is built from 15 residues. CDR3 in amino acids: CASIFRGGAGEKLFF. Here the CDR3 DNA reads TGTGCCAGCATCTTTCGAGGGGGCGCGGGTGAAAAACTGTTTTTT.

The genes are TRBV27 and TRBJ2-5, with D perhaps matching TRBD2 (5 bases). V was cut by 7 bases and J by 1 base, with 19 bases left in between. From germline, CDR1 is MNHEY and CDR2 SMNVEV (reference sequence). CDR3 size: 16 residues. The CDR3 region is CASNPLGRGSQETQYF. CDR3 DNA: TGTGCCAGCAACCCGCTAGGCCGAGGGTCCCAAGAGACCCAGTACTTC.

J is TRBJ2-3 and V is TRBV5-5; 9 nucleotides align to TRBD2. Germline V gene lookup returns CDR1 SGHKS and CDR2 YYEKEE (reference sequence). The CDR3 spans 14 residues. Trimming cost V 4 bases and J 6 bases; bases outside gene matches: 6. This chain's CDR3 is CASSLEREDDTQYF. CDR3 DNA sequence: TGTGCCAGCAGCCTAGAGCGGGAGGATGATACGCAGTATTTT.

This clone showed up just a few times. This chain uses TRBV19 with TRBJ1-1, with D hard to call. This CDR3 is 11 amino acids long. Trimming removed 2 bases from V and 7 bases from J, with 5 bases in between. Germline-derived CDR1 and CDR2 are LNHDA and SQIVND (reference sequence). The CDR3 reads CASSIKGEAFF. Written as DNA, the CDR3 is TGTGCCAGTAGTATAAAAGGTGAAGCTTTCTTT.

This sequence joins TRBV15 and TRBJ2-3; the D gene is possibly TRBD1 (5 bases). Germline-derived CDR1 and CDR2 are LNHNV and YYDKDF (reference sequence). The CDR3 has 15 residues. V dropped 0 bases and J dropped 2 bases, with 9 bases sitting between them. CDR3 nucleotide sequence: TGTGCCACCAGCAGAGAAAGACAGCCCACAGATACGCAGTATTTT. Residues: CATSRERQPTDTQYF.

The genes are TRBV18 and TRBJ1-2, with 9 bases aligning to TRBD1. CDR1 is KGHSH, CDR2 LQKENI, per germline. There are 13 residues in the CDR3. The ends lost 3 bases at V and 6 bases at J; junction bases unmatched: 2. DNA for the CDR3: TGTGCCAGCTCACCGGGACAGGGTAATGGCTACACCTTC. This sequence encodes CASSPGQGNGYTF.

This clone showed up just a few times. The chain carries TRBV19 and TRBJ1-3; 8 nucleotides align to TRBD1. This CDR3 region has 13 residues. After removal of 9 bases from V and 2 bases from J, the junction contained 3 bases not matched to a gene. Germline values: CDR1 LNHDA, CDR2 SQIVND (reference sequence). CDR3: CASRQGPGNTIYF. The CDR3 nucleotides are TGTGCCAGCCGACAGGGGCCTGGAAACACCATATATTTT.